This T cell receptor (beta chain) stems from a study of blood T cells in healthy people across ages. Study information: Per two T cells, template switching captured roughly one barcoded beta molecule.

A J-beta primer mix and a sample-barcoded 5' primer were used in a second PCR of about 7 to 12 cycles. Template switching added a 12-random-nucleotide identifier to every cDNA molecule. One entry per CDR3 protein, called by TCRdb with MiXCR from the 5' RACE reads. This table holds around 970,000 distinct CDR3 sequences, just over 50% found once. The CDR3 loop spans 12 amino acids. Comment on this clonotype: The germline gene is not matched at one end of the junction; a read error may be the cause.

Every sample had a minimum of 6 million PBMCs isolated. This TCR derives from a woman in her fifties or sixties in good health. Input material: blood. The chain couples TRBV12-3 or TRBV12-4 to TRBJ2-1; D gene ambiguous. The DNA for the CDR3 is TGTACCAGCAGCCCCCACTTCAATGAGCAGTTCTTC. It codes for CTSSPHFNEQFF.